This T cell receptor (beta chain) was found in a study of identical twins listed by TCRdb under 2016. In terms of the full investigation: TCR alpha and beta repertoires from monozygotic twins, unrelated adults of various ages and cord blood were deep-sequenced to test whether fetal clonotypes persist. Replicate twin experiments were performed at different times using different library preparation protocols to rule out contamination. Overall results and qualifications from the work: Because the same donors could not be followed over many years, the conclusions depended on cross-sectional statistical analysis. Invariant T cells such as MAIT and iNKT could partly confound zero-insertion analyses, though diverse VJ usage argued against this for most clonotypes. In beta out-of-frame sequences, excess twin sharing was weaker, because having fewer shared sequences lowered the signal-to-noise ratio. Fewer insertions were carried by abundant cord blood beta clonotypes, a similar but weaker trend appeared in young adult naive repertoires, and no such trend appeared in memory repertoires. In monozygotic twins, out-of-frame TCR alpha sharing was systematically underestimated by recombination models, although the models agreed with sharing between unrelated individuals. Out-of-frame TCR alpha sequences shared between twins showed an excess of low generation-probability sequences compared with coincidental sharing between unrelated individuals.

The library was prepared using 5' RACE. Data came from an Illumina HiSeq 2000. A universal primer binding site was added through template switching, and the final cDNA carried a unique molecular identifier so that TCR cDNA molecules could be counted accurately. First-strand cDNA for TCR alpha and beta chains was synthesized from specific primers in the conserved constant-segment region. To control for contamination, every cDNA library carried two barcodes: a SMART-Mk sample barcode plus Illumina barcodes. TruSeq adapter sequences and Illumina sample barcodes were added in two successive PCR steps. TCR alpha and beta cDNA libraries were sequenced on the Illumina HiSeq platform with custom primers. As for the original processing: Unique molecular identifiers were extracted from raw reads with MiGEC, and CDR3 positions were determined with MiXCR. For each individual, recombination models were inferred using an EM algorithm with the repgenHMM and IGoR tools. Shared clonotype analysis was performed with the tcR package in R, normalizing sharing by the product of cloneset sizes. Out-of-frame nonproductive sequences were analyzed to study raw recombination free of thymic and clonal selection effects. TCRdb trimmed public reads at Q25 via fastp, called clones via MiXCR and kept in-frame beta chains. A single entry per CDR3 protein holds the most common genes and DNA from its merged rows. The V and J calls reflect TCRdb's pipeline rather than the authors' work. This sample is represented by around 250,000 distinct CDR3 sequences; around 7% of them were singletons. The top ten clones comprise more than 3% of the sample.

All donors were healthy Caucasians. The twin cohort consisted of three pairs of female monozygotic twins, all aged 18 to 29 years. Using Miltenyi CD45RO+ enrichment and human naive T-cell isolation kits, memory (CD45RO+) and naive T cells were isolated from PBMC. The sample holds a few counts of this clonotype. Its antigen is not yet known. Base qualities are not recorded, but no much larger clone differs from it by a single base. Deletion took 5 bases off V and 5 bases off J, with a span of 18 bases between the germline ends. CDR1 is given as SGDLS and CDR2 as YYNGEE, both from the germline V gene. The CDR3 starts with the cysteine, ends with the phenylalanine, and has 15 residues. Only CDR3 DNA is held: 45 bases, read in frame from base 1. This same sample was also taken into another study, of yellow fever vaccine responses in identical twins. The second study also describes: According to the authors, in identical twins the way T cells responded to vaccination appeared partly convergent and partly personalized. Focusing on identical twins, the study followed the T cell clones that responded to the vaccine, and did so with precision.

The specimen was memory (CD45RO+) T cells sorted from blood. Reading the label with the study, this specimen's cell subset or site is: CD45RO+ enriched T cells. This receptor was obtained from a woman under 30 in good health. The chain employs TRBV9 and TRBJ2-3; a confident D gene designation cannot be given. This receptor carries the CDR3 CASSTLYAWGDTQYF. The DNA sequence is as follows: TGTGCCAGCAGTACACTCTACGCCTGGGGAGATACGCAGTATTTT.